The clone carrying this T cell receptor (beta chain) has only a few counts. CDR3 length equals 12 residues. Germline CDR1 is LGHNA and CDR2 is YNFKEQ. V dropped 4 bases and J dropped 3 bases, with 7 bases sitting between them. TCRdb ran MiXCR on the RT-PCR reads and lists one entry per CDR3 protein. This table holds about 570,000 distinct CDR3 sequences, about 11% found once. This record comes from a study of response to subunit inactivated influenza vaccine. These sequences were also reported in another study, on T cells expressing NK-cell markers. According to that study: Researchers built TCR beta cDNA using 5'RACE template switching with UMIs. It was sorted CD3+CD56-NKG2C+, CD3+CD56+NKG2C- and CD3+CD56+NKG2C+ T cells that provided the TCR beta repertoires.

This chain links TRBV4-2 with TRBJ2-7; no clear D gene. This specimen consisted of PBMCs from blood, obtained on the day of vaccination. This TCR was sampled from a man aged 50-59 years who received an inactivated influenza vaccine. CDR3 nucleotide sequence: TGTGCCAGCAGCCGGGAAAACTACGAGCAGTACTTC. The encoded protein is CASSRENYEQYF.